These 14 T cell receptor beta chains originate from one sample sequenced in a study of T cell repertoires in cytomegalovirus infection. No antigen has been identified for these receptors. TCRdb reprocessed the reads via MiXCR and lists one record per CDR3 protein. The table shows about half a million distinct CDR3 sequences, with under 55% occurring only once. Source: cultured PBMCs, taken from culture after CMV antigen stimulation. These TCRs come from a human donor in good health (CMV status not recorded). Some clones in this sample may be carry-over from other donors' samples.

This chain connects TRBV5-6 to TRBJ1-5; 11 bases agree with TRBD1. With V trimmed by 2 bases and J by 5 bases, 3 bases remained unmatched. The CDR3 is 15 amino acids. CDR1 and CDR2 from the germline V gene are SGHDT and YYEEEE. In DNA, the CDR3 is TGTGCCAGCAGCTTACGGGACAGGGGGTATCAGCCCCAGCATTTT. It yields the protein CASSLRDRGYQPQHF. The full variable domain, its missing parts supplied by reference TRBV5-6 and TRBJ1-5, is DAGVTQSPTHLIKTRGQQVTLRCSPKSGHDTVSWYQQALGQGPQFIFQYYEEEERQRGNFPDRFSGHQFPNYSSELNVNALLLGDSALYLCASSLRDRGYQPQHFGDGTRLSIL.

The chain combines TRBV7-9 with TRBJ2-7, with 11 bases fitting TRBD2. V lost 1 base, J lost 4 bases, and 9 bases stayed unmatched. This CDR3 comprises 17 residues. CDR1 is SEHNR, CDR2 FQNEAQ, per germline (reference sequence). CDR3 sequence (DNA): TGTGCCAGCAGCTTAGGCCCCCGACTAGCGGGAATTTACGAGCAGTACTTC. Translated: CASSLGPRLAGIYEQYF. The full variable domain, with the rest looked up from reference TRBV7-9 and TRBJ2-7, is DTGVSQNPRHKITKRGQNVTFRCDPISEHNRLYWYRQTLGQGPEFLTYFQNEAQLEKSRLLSDRFSAERPKGSFSTLEIQRTEQGDSAMYLCASSLGPRLAGIYEQYFGPGTRLTVT.

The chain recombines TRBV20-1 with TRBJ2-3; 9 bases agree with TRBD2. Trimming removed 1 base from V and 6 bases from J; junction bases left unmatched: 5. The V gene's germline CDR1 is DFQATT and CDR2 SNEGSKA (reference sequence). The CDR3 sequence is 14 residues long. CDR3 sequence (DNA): TGCAGTGCTAGAGTCGCGGGAGGGCCTGATACGCAGTATTTT. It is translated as CSARVAGGPDTQYF.

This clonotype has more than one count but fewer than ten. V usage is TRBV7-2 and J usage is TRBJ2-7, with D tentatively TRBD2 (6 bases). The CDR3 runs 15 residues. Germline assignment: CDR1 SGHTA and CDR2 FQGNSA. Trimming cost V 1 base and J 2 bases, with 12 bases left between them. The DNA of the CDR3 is TGTGCCAGCAGCTTAGAAGGCGGGGCCGCCTACGAGCAGTACTTC. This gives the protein CASSLEGGAAYEQYF.

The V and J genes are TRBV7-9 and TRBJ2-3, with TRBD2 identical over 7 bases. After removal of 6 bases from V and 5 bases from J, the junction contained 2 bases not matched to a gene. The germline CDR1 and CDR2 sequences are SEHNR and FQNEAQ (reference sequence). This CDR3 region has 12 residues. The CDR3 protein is CASRGREDTQYF. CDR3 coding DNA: TGTGCCAGCAGGGGGAGGGAAGATACGCAGTATTTT.

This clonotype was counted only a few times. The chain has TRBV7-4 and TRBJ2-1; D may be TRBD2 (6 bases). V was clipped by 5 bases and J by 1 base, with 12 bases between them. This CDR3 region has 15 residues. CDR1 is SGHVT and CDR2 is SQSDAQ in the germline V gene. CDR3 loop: CASSPPSASYNEQFF. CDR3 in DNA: TGTGCCAGCAGCCCACCTAGCGCGTCCTACAATGAGCAGTTCTTC.

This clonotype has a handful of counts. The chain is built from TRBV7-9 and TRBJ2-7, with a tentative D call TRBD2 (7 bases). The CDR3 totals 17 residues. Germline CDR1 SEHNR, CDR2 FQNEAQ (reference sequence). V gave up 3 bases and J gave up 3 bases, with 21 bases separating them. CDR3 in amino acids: CASSFRGHDGGRYEQYF. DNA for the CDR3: TGTGCCAGCAGCTTTCGAGGGCACGACGGGGGGCGCTACGAGCAGTACTTC.

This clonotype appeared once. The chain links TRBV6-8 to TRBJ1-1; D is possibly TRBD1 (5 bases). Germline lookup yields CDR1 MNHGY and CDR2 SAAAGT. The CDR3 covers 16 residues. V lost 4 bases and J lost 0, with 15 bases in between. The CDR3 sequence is CASSFGALTLNTEAFF. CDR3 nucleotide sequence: TGTGCCAGCAGTTTTGGGGCGCTAACCCTGAACACTGAAGCTTTCTTT.

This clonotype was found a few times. CDR3 coding DNA: TGTGCCAGCAGTTTTAGGGGACTAGCGGGAGTATACAATGAGCAGTTCTTC. It encodes CASSFRGLAGVYNEQFF. The rearrangement uses TRBV12-3 or TRBV12-4 and TRBJ2-1, with 14 bases matching TRBD2. This CDR3 contains 17 residues. J was trimmed by 4 bases and V by 3 bases; bases with no gene match: 5.

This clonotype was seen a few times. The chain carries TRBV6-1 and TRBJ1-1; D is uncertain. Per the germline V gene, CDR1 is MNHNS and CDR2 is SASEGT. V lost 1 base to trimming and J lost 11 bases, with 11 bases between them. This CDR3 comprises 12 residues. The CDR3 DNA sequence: TGTGCCAGCAGTGAAGTACTTCAATTGGCTTTCTTT. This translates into CASSEVLQLAFF.

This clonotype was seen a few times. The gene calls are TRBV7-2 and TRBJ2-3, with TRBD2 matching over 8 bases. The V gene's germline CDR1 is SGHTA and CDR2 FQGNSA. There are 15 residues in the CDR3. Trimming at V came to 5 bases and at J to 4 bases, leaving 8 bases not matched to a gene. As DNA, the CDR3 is TGTGCCAGCAGCCATTTAGCGGGACGGGCAGATACGCAGTATTTT. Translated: CASSHLAGRADTQYF.

This CDR3 reads CASSPQGGSYNSPLHF. CDR3 nucleotides: TGTGCCAGCAGCCCCCAAGGGGGATCCTATAATTCACCCCTCCACTTT. The chain carries TRBV7-6 and TRBJ1-6, with D possibly being TRBD1 (6 bases). V was pared by 5 bases and J by 1 base, with 12 bases between. The CDR3 length is 16 residues. The germline V gene encodes CDR1 SGHVS and CDR2 FNYEAQ. Filled out from reference TRBV7-6 and TRBJ1-6, the complete variable domain reads GAGVSQSPRYKVTKRGQDVALRCDPISGHVSLYWYRQALGQGPEFLTYFNYEAQQDKSGLPNDRFSAERPEGSISTLTIQRTEQRDSAMYRCASSPQGGSYNSPLHFGNGTRLTVT.

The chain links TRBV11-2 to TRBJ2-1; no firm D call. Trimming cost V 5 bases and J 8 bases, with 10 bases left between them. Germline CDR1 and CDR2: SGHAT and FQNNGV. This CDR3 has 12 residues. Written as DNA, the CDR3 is TGTGCCAGCAGCCCCGGGTGGGATGAGCAGTTCTTC. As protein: CASSPGWDEQFF.

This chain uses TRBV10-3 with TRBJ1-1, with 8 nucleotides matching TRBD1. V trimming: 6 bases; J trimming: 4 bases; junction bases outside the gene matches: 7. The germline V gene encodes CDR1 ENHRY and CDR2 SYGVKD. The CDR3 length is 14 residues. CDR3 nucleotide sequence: TGTGCCATCAGACAGGGGGTGGAAGGCACTGAAGCTTTCTTT. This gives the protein CAIRQGVEGTEAFF.